One sample yielded the 7 T cell receptor beta chains listed below, sequenced in a study of blood T cells in healthy people across ages. It was with a sample-barcoded 5' primer and a J-beta primer mix that a second PCR of roughly 7 to 12 cycles was run. Each CDR3 protein gets one entry after TCRdb re-called the 5' RACE reads with MiXCR. The sample yields 720,000 or so distinct CDR3 sequences, approximately 40% seen once. The sample was blood. The receptors were sampled from an elderly man in good health.

This chain joins TRBV27 and TRBJ2-3; D could derive from TRBD1 or TRBD2 (9 bases each). Germline V lookup: CDR1 MNHEY, CDR2 SMNVEV (reference sequence). This CDR3 contains 18 residues. V was pared by 1 base and J by 6 bases, with 23 bases between. The CDR3 is CASSLFPGPSGTGDTQYF. CDR3 bases: TGTGCCAGCAGTTTATTCCCAGGGCCTAGCGGGACAGGGGATACGCAGTATTTT.

J is TRBJ2-1 and V is TRBV6-1; 13 nucleotides agree with TRBD2. Germline trimming cut 6 bases from V and 6 bases from J; bases unmatched to any gene: 2. The germline V gene has CDR1 MNHNS and CDR2 SASEGT. The length of the CDR3 is 14 residues. The CDR3 region has the DNA TGTGCCAGCAGGGGACTAGCGGGGAGCAATGAGCAGTTCTTC. Translating it yields CASRGLAGSNEQFF.

The table lists this clonotype with a few counts. V is TRBV20-1 and J is TRBJ2-3; D possibly corresponds to TRBD1 (7 bases). Germline values: CDR1 DFQATT, CDR2 SNEGSKA (reference sequence). The CDR3 covers 11 residues. Trimming took off 7 bases at V and 9 bases at J, with 14 bases between the two ends. The CDR3 DNA follows: TGCAGTGGAATCAGGGGGGACACGCAGTATTTT. This translates into CSGIRGDTQYF.

This clonotype has only a few counts. V is TRBV7-8 and J is TRBJ2-1; 14 bases are shared with TRBD2. This CDR3 is 20 amino acids long. After removal of 5 bases from V and 6 bases from J, the junction contained 18 bases not matched to a gene. Per the germline V gene, CDR1 is SGHVS and CDR2 is FQNEAQ. The CDR3 nucleotides are TGTGCCAGCAGCGTAGGAGCGGGACTAGCGGGAGTAATCATCGGCAATGAGCAGTTCTTC. This translates into CASSVGAGLAGVIIGNEQFF.

This clonotype was seen a handful of times. The genes are TRBV2 and TRBJ1-5; D may be TRBD1 (5 bases). CDR1 is SNHLY and CDR2 is FYNNEI in the germline V gene. V was clipped by 1 base and J by 6 bases, with 10 bases between them. This CDR3 comprises 14 residues. CDR3: CASSEEGRIQPQHF. CDR3 nucleotide sequence: TGTGCCAGCAGTGAAGAGGGGAGAATTCAGCCCCAGCATTTT.

This clonotype was seen only a few times. This sequence joins TRBV6-5 and TRBJ1-2; possible D gene TRBD1, 5 bases. Germline assignment: CDR1 MNHEY and CDR2 SVGAGI. The V end lost 6 bases, the J end lost 8 bases, and 16 bases lay between the germline ends. The CDR3 has 13 residues. The CDR3 nucleotides read TGTGCCAGCAGCACCGGGACCATGGCGGGCTACACCTTC. It is translated as CASSTGTMAGYTF.

The J gene is TRBJ2-5, the V gene TRBV3-1; a possible D gene is TRBD2 (5 bases). The CDR3 totals 13 residues. Trimming shortened V by 4 bases and J by 11 bases, and 17 bases separated the two germline ends. Germline V CDR1 and CDR2: LGHDT, YNNKEL (reference sequence). The CDR3 loop reads CASSPDFYNEQYF. The CDR3 DNA reads TGTGCCAGCAGCCCGGACTTTTACAATGAGCAGTACTTC.